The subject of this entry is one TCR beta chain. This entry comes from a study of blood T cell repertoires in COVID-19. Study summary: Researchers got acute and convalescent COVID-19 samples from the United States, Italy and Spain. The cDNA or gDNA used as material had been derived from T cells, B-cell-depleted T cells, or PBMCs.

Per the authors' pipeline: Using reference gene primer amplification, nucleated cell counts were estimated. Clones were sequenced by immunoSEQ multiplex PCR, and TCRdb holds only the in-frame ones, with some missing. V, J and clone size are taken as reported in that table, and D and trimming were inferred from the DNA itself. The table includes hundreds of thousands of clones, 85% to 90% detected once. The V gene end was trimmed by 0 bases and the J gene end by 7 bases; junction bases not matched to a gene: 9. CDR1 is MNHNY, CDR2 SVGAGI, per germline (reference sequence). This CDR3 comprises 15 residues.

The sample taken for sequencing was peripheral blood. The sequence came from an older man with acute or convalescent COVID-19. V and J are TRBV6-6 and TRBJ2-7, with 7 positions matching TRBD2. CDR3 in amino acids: CASSYSGGSFKEQYV. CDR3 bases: TGTGCCAGCAGTTACTCAGGCGGGAGCTTTAAGGAGCAGTACGTC.